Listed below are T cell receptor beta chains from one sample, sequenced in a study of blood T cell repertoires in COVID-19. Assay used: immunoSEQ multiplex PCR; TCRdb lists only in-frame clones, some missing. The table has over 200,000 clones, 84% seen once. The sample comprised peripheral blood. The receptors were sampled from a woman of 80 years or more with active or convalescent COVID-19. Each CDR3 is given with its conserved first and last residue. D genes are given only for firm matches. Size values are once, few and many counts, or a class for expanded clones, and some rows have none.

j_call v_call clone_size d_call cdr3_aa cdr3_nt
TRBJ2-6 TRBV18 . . CASLQRDLLLSGANVLTF TGTGCCAGCTTGCAACGGGACTTACTACTCTCTGGGGCCAACGTCCTGACTTTC
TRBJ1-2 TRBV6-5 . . CASRIDRSGYTF TGTGCCAGCAGGATTGACAGGAGTGGCTACACCTTC
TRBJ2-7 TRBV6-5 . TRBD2 CASSYSGLGRYEQYF TGTGCCAGCAGTTACTCGGGACTAGGGCGCTACGAGCAGTACTTC
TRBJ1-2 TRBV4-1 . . CASSQAQLPGVFSYTF TGCGCCAGCAGCCAAGCCCAACTGCCGGGAGTTTTTAGCTACACCTTC
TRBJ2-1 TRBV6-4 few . CASSAGNYNEQFF TGTGCCAGCAGTGCGGGGAACTACAATGAGCAGTTCTTC
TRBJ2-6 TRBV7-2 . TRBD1 CASSSYRGGANVLTF TGTGCCAGCAGCTCGTACAGGGGTGGGGCCAACGTCCTGACTTTC
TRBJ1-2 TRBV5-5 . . CASSFGQNYGYTF TGTGCCAGCAGCTTTGGACAGAACTATGGCTACACCTTC
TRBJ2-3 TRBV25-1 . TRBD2 CASSWGLAGATDTQYF TGTGCCAGCAGCTGGGGACTAGCGGGGGCCACAGATACGCAGTATTTT
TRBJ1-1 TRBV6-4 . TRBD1 CASSISWQGGWVTEAFF TGTGCCAGCAGTATCAGTTGGCAGGGGGGTTGGGTCACTGAAGCTTTCTTT
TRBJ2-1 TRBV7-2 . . CASSLGTSAYNEQFF TGTGCCAGCAGCTTAGGGACATCGGCCTACAATGAGCAGTTCTTC
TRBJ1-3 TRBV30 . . CAWSVVSSGNTIYF TGTGCCTGGAGTGTTGTCAGCTCTGGAAACACCATATATTTT
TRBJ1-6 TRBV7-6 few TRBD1 CASSGMAGGNSPLHF TGTGCCAGCAGCGGGATGGCAGGGGGTAATTCACCCCTCCACTTT
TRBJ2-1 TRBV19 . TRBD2 CASSIVLAGVRGNEQFF TGTGCCAGTAGTATAGTGCTAGCGGGGGTCCGTGGAAATGAGCAGTTCTTC
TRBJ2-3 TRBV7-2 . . CASSADPGVTDTQYF TGTGCCAGCAGCGCCGACCCAGGGGTCACAGATACGCAGTATTTT
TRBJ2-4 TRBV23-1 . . CASSQTGVRPKNIQYF TGCGCCAGCAGTCAAACCGGGGTAAGGCCCAAAAACATTCAGTACTTC
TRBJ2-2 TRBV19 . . CASSLVRTGELFF TGTGCCAGTAGTTTGGTGAGAACCGGGGAGCTGTTTTTT
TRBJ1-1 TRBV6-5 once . CAIRARAWNTEAFF TGTGCCATCAGGGCGAGGGCTTGGAACACTGAAGCTTTCTTT
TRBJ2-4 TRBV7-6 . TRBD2 CASSLGGSRSVKNIQYF TGTGCCAGTAGTCTCGGCGGGAGTAGATCGGTCAAAAACATTCAGTACTTC
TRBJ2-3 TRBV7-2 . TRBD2 CASSSKTSGEEYF TGTGCCAGCAGCTCAAAAACTAGCGGGGAGGAGTATTTT
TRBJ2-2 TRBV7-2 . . CASSLRQANTGELFF TGTGCCAGCAGCCTCCGACAGGCCAACACCGGGGAGCTGTTTTTT
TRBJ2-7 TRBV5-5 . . CASSFSGRVIYEQYF TGTGCCAGCAGCTTCTCCGGGAGAGTGATATACGAGCAGTACTTC
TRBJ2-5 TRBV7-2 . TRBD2 CASSPLSGVYQETQYF TGTGCCAGCAGCCCACTGAGCGGGGTATACCAAGAGACCCAGTACTTC
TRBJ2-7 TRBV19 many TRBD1 CASSPTGTGFYEQYF TGTGCCAGTAGTCCTACCGGGACAGGGTTCTACGAGCAGTACTTC